Listed here are 27 T cell receptor beta chains from one sample, sequenced in a study of cytomegalovirus exposure and HLA in healthy donors. The PCR made use of 60 Vbeta and 13 Jbeta primers. The table came from immunoSEQ multiplex PCR; TCRdb's copy has only in-frame clones and leaves some out. Among some 130,000 clones listed, approximately 85% were seen once. Sequencing used PBMCs. Receptors were obtained from a boy aged 5-17 years in good health and CMV-seronegative.

The genes are TRBV14 and TRBJ2-7; 8 bases agree with TRBD1. The CDR3 extends over 15 amino acids. Per germline, CDR1 SGHDN and CDR2 FVKESK. V gave up 6 bases and J gave up 4 bases; unmatched junction bases: 11. This CDR3 reads CASSYGPGGWYEQYF. The CDR3 coding sequence is TGTGCCAGCAGTTATGGTCCAGGGGGCTGGTACGAGCAGTACTTC.

Details on this clone: Germline and junction disagree at one end, which may indicate a read error. The chain carries TRBV7-8 and TRBJ1-1, with D possibly TRBD1 on 6 matching bases. The CDR3 runs to 14 residues. CDR1 is SGHVS and CDR2 is FQNEAQ in the germline V gene. CDR3 in amino acids: CASSLGGRGEEAFF. The CDR3 coding sequence is TGTGCCAGCAGCTTAGGCGGGAGGGGGGAAGAAGCTTTTTTT.

The V and J genes are TRBV7-3 and TRBJ1-1; D perhaps matches TRBD1 (5 bases). This CDR3 is built from 16 residues. The germline gives CDR1 SGHTA, CDR2 FQGTGA. With 2 bases removed from V and 1 base from J, the gap between germline ends came to 14 bases. CDR3 in amino acids: CASSLYGAGKNTEAFF. In DNA form, the CDR3 reads TGTGCCAGCAGCTTATATGGCGCAGGGAAGAACACTGAAGCTTTCTTT.

The genes are TRBV7-2 and TRBJ2-1, with 9 bases that match TRBD2. Germline V CDR1 and CDR2: SGHTA, FQGNSA. The trim removed 5 bases at V and 16 bases at J, leaving 9 bases unmatched. This CDR3 is 12 amino acids long. The CDR3 protein is CASSPSSGRQFF. The CDR3 DNA follows: TGTGCCAGCAGCCCCTCCAGCGGGAGGCAATTCTTC.

The rearrangement joins TRBV6-1 to TRBJ2-5, with D perhaps matching TRBD1 (5 bases). The CDR3 extends over 13 amino acids. Germline CDR1 reads MNHNS; CDR2 reads SASEGT. Trimming took 4 bases from V and 2 from J, leaving 8 bases between them. The CDR3 reads CASSVDRQETQYF. Here the CDR3 DNA reads TGTGCCAGCAGTGTTGACAGACAAGAGACCCAGTACTTC.

Only one count was recorded for this clone. V and J are TRBV10-3 and TRBJ1-1, with 9 bases identical to TRBD1. V shed 5 bases and J 0 bases; nucleotides not matched to a gene: 4. This CDR3 has 15 amino acids. Germline-derived CDR1 and CDR2 are ENHRY and SYGVKD. CDR3: CAISSRTGVNTEAFF. CDR3 bases: TGTGCCATCAGTTCCCGGACAGGGGTGAACACTGAAGCTTTCTTT.

The gene calls are TRBV30 and TRBJ1-5; D is ambiguous. V gave up 5 bases and J gave up 0 bases, with 8 bases separating them. CDR1 is GTSNPN and CDR2 is SVGIG in the germline V gene (reference sequence). The CDR3 loop spans 13 amino acids. CDR3 sequence: CAWAQDSNQPQHF. The CDR3 DNA is TGTGCCTGGGCCCAGGATAGCAATCAGCCCCAGCATTTT.

The chain recombines TRBV25-1 with TRBJ2-5; maybe TRBD2 (6 bases). The CDR3 runs 15 residues. Trimming stripped 5 bases from V and 5 bases from J, with 18 bases between. Per germline, CDR1 MGHDK and CDR2 SYGVNS. CDR3 sequence: CASSPFGGMGETQYF. The CDR3 nucleotides are TGTGCCAGCAGTCCGTTTGGAGGGATGGGGGAGACCCAGTACTTC.

V gene TRBV7-8 combines with J gene TRBJ1-1, with TRBD1 as a possible D gene (6 bases). Trimming left V 4 bases short and J 4 bases short, with 13 bases between. The length of the CDR3 is 14 residues. Germline values: CDR1 SGHVS, CDR2 FQNEAQ. DNA of the CDR3: TGTGCCAGCAGCTCCGGACAGTCCGGCACTGAAGCTTTCTTT. It codes for CASSSGQSGTEAFF. The full variable domain, in which reference TRBV7-8 and TRBJ1-1 provide the parts outside the CDR3, is GAGVSQSPRYKVAKRGQDVALRCDPISGHVSLFWYQQALGQGPEFLTYFQNEAQLDKSGLPSDRFFAERPEGSVSTLKIQRTQQEDSAVYLCASSSGQSGTEAFFGQGTRLTVV.

The CDR3 DNA reads TGTGCCAGCAGCCCAGGACAGGGGGGGGAGACCCAGTACTTC. It codes for CASSPGQGGETQYF. The rearrangement joins TRBV7-9 to TRBJ2-5; 10 positions agree with TRBD1. Germline assignment: CDR1 SEHNR and CDR2 FQNEAQ (reference sequence). V was clipped by 5 bases and J by 5 bases; unmatched bases: 5. This CDR3 comprises 14 residues.

The chain links TRBV7-8 to TRBJ2-5; weak D call: TRBD2 (5 bases). The CDR3 is made up of 12 amino acids. Germline values: CDR1 SGHVS, CDR2 FQNEAQ. V was shortened by 1 base and J by 5 bases, with 5 bases between the two germline ends. In DNA, the CDR3 is TGTGCCAGCAGCTTAGTAGCGGAGACCCAGTACTTC. Protein sequence: CASSLVAETQYF.

This chain uses TRBV5-1 with TRBJ2-6; D is ambiguous. CDR1 is SGHRS, CDR2 YFSETQ, per germline. This CDR3 comprises 15 residues. The V and J ends lost 0 bases and 2 bases respectively, with 6 bases between them. The CDR3 here is CASSLGQAGANVLTF. The CDR3 nucleotides read TGCGCCAGCAGCTTGGGACAAGCTGGGGCCAACGTCCTGACTTTC.

The CDR3 DNA sequence: TGTGCCAGCAGTTACTCGAAGGGACTATCCACCGGGGAGCTGTTTTTT. Translation gives CASSYSKGLSTGELFF. This chain links TRBV6-5 with TRBJ2-2; 7 nucleotides align to TRBD2. Trimming at V came to 0 bases and at J to 4 bases, leaving 5 bases not matched to a gene. This CDR3 is 16 amino acids long. Germline CDR1 and CDR2: MNHEY and SVGAGI.

A single count supports this clone. The V and J genes are TRBV5-1 and TRBJ2-7; the D is unclear. Trimming pared 4 bases from V and 3 bases from J, leaving 14 bases between. The germline CDR1 and CDR2 sequences are SGHRS and YFSETQ. This CDR3 region has 14 residues. The CDR3 DNA sequence: TGCGCCAGCAGCCAAGAACCGGGTCTCTACGAGCAGTACTTC. Amino acid sequence: CASSQEPGLYEQYF.

In regard to this clone: At one end the junction does not follow the germline gene, possibly because of a read error. V and J are TRBV5-4 and TRBJ1-1; the D gene is possibly TRBD1 (5 bases). Per the germline V gene, CDR1 is SGHNT and CDR2 is YYREEE (reference sequence). CDR3 length equals 13 residues. In DNA, the CDR3 is TGCGCCAGCAGCCAAGACAGGAACACTGAAGCTTTCTTT. The encoded protein is CASSQDRNTEAFF.

The chain recombines TRBV5-1 with TRBJ2-7; no clear D. The germline gives CDR1 SGHRS, CDR2 YFSETQ. The CDR3 length is 12 residues. Trimming removed 0 bases from V and 7 bases from J, with 8 bases in between. The CDR3 loop reads CASSLVGQEQYF. The CDR3 nucleotides read TGCGCCAGCAGCTTGGTTGGGCAAGAGCAGTACTTC.

This CDR3 is CASREILDEQFF. CDR3 nucleotides: TGTGCCAGCAGAGAGATTCTGGATGAGCAGTTCTTC. The chain carries TRBV7-2 and TRBJ2-1, with D unclear. CDR3 length equals 12 residues. The germline gives CDR1 SGHTA, CDR2 FQGNSA. Trimming took 6 bases from V and 8 from J, leaving 11 bases between them.

There are a few counts of this clone. The V call is TRBV6-6, the J call TRBJ1-4, with a weak D call TRBD1 (6 bases). Trimming stripped 4 bases from V and 8 bases from J, with 14 bases between. Germline lookup yields CDR1 MNHNY and CDR2 SVGAGI (reference sequence). The CDR3 totals 14 residues. The CDR3 bases are TGTGCCAGCAGTTTAGTACAGGGAGGGGAAAAACTGTTTTTT. This codes for CASSLVQGGEKLFF.

CDR3 DNA sequence: TGTGCCTGGAACGTGGCAGGGATCACAGATACGCAGTATTTT. Translating it yields CAWNVAGITDTQYF. The chain joins TRBV30 to TRBJ2-3, with D maybe TRBD1 (5 bases). V was cut by 4 bases and J by 2 bases, with 13 bases left in between. The CDR3 has 14 residues. Germline assignment: CDR1 GTSNPN and CDR2 SVGIG (reference sequence).

This chain joins TRBV5-1 and TRBJ2-1, with TRBD2 as a possible D gene (6 bases). V lost 0 bases to trimming and J lost 5 bases, with 12 bases between them. The CDR3 runs 15 residues. CDR1 SGHRS and CDR2 YFSETQ come from the germline V gene. In nucleotides, the CDR3 is TGCGCCAGCAGCTTGGACGGGAGCTACAACAATGAGCAGTTCTTC. This translates into CASSLDGSYNNEQFF. Full variable domain (outside the CDR3, taken from reference TRBV5-1 and TRBJ2-1): KAGVTQTPRYLIKTRGQQVTLSCSPISGHRSVSWYQQTPGQGLQFLFEYFSETQRNKGNFPGRFSGRQFSNSRSEMNVSTLELGDSALYLCASSLDGSYNNEQFFGPGTRLTVL.

V and J are TRBV7-9 and TRBJ1-2, with D uncertain. The V end was cut by 4 bases, the J end by 5 bases, with 20 bases between. CDR1 SEHNR and CDR2 FQNEAQ come from the germline V gene (reference sequence). The CDR3 length is 16 residues. The CDR3 here is CASSSTTAQLIYGYTF. The CDR3, as DNA: TGTGCCAGCAGCTCCACCACAGCTCAACTCATTTATGGCTACACCTTC.

The gene calls are TRBV19 and TRBJ1-4, with a possible D match to TRBD1 (5 bases). V was pared by 9 bases and J by 0 bases, with 8 bases between. CDR3 length: 13 amino acids. Germline-derived CDR1 and CDR2 are LNHDA and SQIVND (reference sequence). The CDR3: CASRTSTNEKLFF. CDR3 in DNA: TGTGCCAGCCGGACATCAACTAATGAAAAACTGTTTTTT.

This rearrangement joins TRBV11-1 to TRBJ2-7, with TRBD2 matching over 8 bases. With V trimmed by 5 bases and J by 0 bases, 6 bases remained unmatched. The CDR3 length is 15 residues. The V gene's germline CDR1 is SGHAT and CDR2 FQDESV (reference sequence). The CDR3 sequence is CASSPGGTSSYEQYF. In DNA, the CDR3 is TGTGCCAGCAGCCCGGGGGGGACGAGCTCCTACGAGCAGTACTTC. Together with reference TRBV11-1 and TRBJ2-7, the CDR3 gives the full variable domain: EAEVAQSPRYKITEKSQAVAFWCDPISGHATLYWYRQILGQGPELLVQFQDESVVDDSQLPKDRFSAERLKGVDSTLKIQPAELGDSAMYLCASSPGGTSSYEQYFGPGTRLTVT.

The V and J genes are TRBV25-1 and TRBJ1-3; 7 bases align to TRBD1. The CDR3 sequence is 15 residues long. With V trimmed by 1 base and J by 4 bases, 4 bases remained unmatched. CDR1 is MGHDK and CDR2 is SYGVNS in the germline V gene. As DNA, the CDR3 is TGTGCCAGCAGTGAATCCCCGGGACAGGGAAACACCATATATTTT. It codes for CASSESPGQGNTIYF.

This clone is a singleton in its sample. This chain links TRBV7-9 with TRBJ2-2; D gene ambiguous. There are 12 residues in the CDR3. Germline V gene lookup returns CDR1 SEHNR and CDR2 FQNEAQ (reference sequence). V was cut by 5 bases and J by 6 bases, with 7 bases left in between. CDR3 residues: CASSPFPGELFF. CDR3 coding DNA: TGTGCCAGCAGCCCCTTCCCCGGGGAGCTGTTTTTT.

The chain combines TRBV5-4 with TRBJ2-1; 15 bases are a match to TRBD2. The germline V gene has CDR1 SGHNT and CDR2 YYREEE (reference sequence). V dropped 3 bases and J dropped 7; count of bases not matched to a gene: 2. This CDR3 has 15 residues. The CDR3 protein is CASSSGLAGGNEQFF. CDR3 nucleotide sequence: TGTGCCAGCAGCTCGGGACTAGCGGGAGGAAATGAGCAGTTCTTC. Full variable domain (rest looked up from reference TRBV5-4 and TRBJ2-1): ETGVTQSPTHLIKTRGQQVTLRCSSQSGHNTVSWYQQALGQGPQFIFQYYREEENGRGNFPPRFSGLQFPNYSSELNVNALELDDSALYLCASSSGLAGGNEQFFGPGTRLTVL.

V gene TRBV5-1 combines with J gene TRBJ1-5; 7 bases align to TRBD1. The junction had 5 bases not matched to a gene; V was cut back by 4 bases and J by 4 bases. CDR3 length equals 14 residues. Germline V lookup: CDR1 SGHRS, CDR2 YFSETQ. CDR3 bases: TGCGCCAGCAGCCCTGGACAGGCAAATCAGCCCCAGCATTTT. Encoded protein: CASSPGQANQPQHF. Supplemented by reference TRBV5-1 and TRBJ1-5, the full variable domain reads KAGVTQTPRYLIKTRGQQVTLSCSPISGHRSVSWYQQTPGQGLQFLFEYFSETQRNKGNFPGRFSGRQFSNSRSEMNVSTLELGDSALYLCASSPGQANQPQHFGDGTRLSIL.